This T cell receptor (beta chain) was documented in a study of monozygotic twins with inflammatory bowel disease. Each donor gave 2.5 to 3 ml of peripheral blood. A total RNA quantity of approximately 3,700 ng went into each TCR library. Investigators made cDNA in eight separate reactions per sample. Using the 5' RACE reads, TCRdb records one entry per CDR3 protein without DNA. This sample's table reports around 200,000 distinct CDR3 sequences. Germline-derived CDR1 and CDR2 are SEHNR and FQNEAQ (reference sequence). This CDR3 comprises 16 residues. V is TRBV7-9 and J is TRBJ1-2. This clonotype originated in a human donor with ulcerative colitis or Crohn's disease, or a healthy co-twin of an affected twin (not recorded which). The specimen was blood. The CDR3 sequence is CASSPQQRGSGYGYTF.